What follows is one TCR beta chain and its context. These data are taken from a study of blood T cell repertoires in COVID-19. Study as a whole: Sites in the United States, Italy and Spain provided acute and convalescent COVID-19 samples. The analysed material was cDNA or gDNA that came from T cells, B-cell-depleted T cells, or PBMCs.

The data were produced by immunoSEQ multiplex PCR, yet TCRdb's version contains in-frame clones alone and is incomplete. The top ten clones hold under 6.5% of a sample with approximately 240,000 clones, around 90% of them seen once. The V and J ends lost 0 bases and 7 bases respectively, with 11 bases between them. This CDR3 is built from 15 residues. Germline V CDR1 and CDR2: SGHRS, YFSETQ. In terms of age and location, participants ranged from roughly 18 to 100 years and lived in 24 US areas. Self-reported history from a screening survey and questionnaire set each donor's cohort. This TCR was recovered from a woman aged 30 to 39 with acute COVID-19. This sequence joins TRBV5-1 and TRBJ1-6; D is possibly TRBD1 (6 bases). Sequenced: PBMCs or T cells enriched from blood (not recorded which). The DNA for the CDR3 is TGCGCCAGCAGCTTGGTCGGGCAGGGGAATTCACCCCTCCACTTT. Protein sequence: CASSLVGQGNSPLHF.